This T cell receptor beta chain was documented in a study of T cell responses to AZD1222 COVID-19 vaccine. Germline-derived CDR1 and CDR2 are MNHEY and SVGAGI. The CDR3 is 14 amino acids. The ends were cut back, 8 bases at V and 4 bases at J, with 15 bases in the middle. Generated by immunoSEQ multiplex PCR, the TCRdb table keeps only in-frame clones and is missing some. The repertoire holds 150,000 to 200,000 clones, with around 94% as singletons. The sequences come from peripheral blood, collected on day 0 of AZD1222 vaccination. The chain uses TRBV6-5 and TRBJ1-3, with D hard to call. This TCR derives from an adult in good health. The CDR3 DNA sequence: TGTGCCAGCCGTCCCGGCGGCAACGGAAACACCATATATTTT. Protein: CASRPGGNGNTIYF.